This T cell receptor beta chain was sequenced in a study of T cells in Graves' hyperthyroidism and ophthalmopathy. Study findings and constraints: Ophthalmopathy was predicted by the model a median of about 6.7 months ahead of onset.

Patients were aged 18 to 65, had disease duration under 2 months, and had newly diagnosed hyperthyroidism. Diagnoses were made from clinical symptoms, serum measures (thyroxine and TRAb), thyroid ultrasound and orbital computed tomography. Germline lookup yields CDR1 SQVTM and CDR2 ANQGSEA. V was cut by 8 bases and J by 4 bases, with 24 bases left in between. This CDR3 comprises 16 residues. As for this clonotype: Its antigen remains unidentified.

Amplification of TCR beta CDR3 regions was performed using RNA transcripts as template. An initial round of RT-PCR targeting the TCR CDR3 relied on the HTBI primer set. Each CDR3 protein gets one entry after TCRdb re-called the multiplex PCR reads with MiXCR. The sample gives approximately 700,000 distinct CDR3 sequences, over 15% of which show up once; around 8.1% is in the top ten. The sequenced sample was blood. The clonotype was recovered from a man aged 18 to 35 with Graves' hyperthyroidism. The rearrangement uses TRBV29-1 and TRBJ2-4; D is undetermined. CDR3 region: CSLRPKDRVYKNIQYF. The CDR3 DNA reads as TGCAGCCTTAGGCCGAAAGATAGGGTCTATAAAAACATTCAGTACTTC.